This entry features one TCR beta chain sequence. Its antigen is currently unknown. These data originate in a study of shared clonotypes between healthy human individuals. Replicate sorted-subset PCRs were loaded with around 210 ng DNA, about 30,000 T cell genomes. Using immunoSEQ multiplex PCR, the repertoire was profiled, and TCRdb retains in-frame clones only, with some absent. Of more than 1 million clones in the sample, about 80% are singletons; the top ten hold 0.4% to 0.55%. Points from the study as a whole: Generation probabilities were higher for clonotypes shared across all four sorted-subset donors than for unshared ones.

Germline trimming cut 4 bases from V and 0 bases from J; bases unmatched to any gene: 12. There are 17 residues in the CDR3. Germline values: CDR1 SGHTA, CDR2 FQGTGA. Sequenced material: memory CD4+ T cells from PBMCs. Stated subset: CD45RA-negative fraction. This TCR derives from a man aged 18 to 30 in good health. Some clones in this sample may be carry-over from other donors' samples. The J gene is TRBJ2-7, the V gene TRBV7-3; 7 nucleotides align to TRBD1. CDR3 residues: CASSSPFRGRSSYEQYF. The DNA for the CDR3 is TGTGCCAGCAGCTCACCCTTTAGGGGGCGGAGCTCCTACGAGCAGTACTTC.